One sample yielded the 25 T cell receptor beta chains listed below, sequenced in a study of OX40 agonist ivuxolimab in advanced cancers. Repertoires were generated with immunoSEQ multiplex PCR, while TCRdb's copy carries only in-frame clones and drops some. The table has about 24,000 clones, approximately 86% seen once. The sample in question was CD4+ or CD8+ T cells sorted from blood, obtained in a trial of the OX40 agonist ivuxolimab. These receptors all stem from an adult with an advanced solid tumor such as melanoma, head and neck, liver or kidney cancer.

This clone was detected only a few times. J is TRBJ2-3 and V is TRBV7-9; weak D call: TRBD2 (7 bases). With 1 base removed from V and 4 bases from J, the gap between germline ends came to 12 bases. Germline loops: CDR1 SEHNR, CDR2 FQNEAQ (reference sequence). The CDR3 length is 15 residues. The DNA for the CDR3 is TGTGCCAGCAGCTTAGGGGGGGGCCCCGCAGATACGCAGTATTTT. It codes for CASSLGGGPADTQYF.

The rearrangement joins TRBV4-2 to TRBJ2-2, with D possibly matching TRBD2 (5 bases). The germline V gene encodes CDR1 LGHNA and CDR2 YNFKEQ. CDR3 length: 15 residues. With 0 bases removed from V and 7 bases from J, the gap between germline ends came to 12 bases. The CDR3: CASSQDESSHGELFF. CDR3 coding DNA: TGTGCCAGCAGCCAAGATGAGTCTAGCCACGGGGAGCTGTTTTTT.

V usage is TRBV27 and J usage is TRBJ1-2; D perhaps matches TRBD1 (5 bases). The CDR3 contains 13 residues. Trimming took off 4 bases at V and 3 bases at J, with 9 bases between the two ends. The germline V gene has CDR1 MNHEY and CDR2 SMNVEV (reference sequence). CDR3 loop: CASSSKGHYGYTF. The DNA of the CDR3 is TGTGCCAGCAGTTCGAAGGGACACTATGGCTACACCTTC.

This clone is classed as medium-sized. Other DNA variants within this sample encode the same CDR3. CDR3 sequence: CASSAGGNQPQHF. As DNA, the CDR3 is TGTGCCAGTAGTGCGGGCGGGAATCAGCCCCAGCATTTT. The gene calls are TRBV19 and TRBJ1-5; D gene uncertain. The V end lost 5 bases, the J end lost 4 bases, and 9 bases lay between the germline ends. Germline CDR1 and CDR2: LNHDA and SQIVND (reference sequence). The CDR3 consists of 13 residues. The full variable domain, in which reference TRBV19 and TRBJ1-5 provide the parts outside the CDR3, is DGGITQSPKYLFRKEGQNVTLSCEQNLNHDAMYWYRQDPGQGLRLIYYSQIVNDFQKGDIAEGYSVSREKKESFPLTVTSAQKNPTAFYLCASSAGGNQPQHFGDGTRLSIL.

The V and J genes are TRBV7-9 and TRBJ2-5, with 8 bases fitting TRBD1. From germline, CDR1 is SEHNR and CDR2 FQNEAQ (reference sequence). Germline trimming cut 5 bases from V and 3 bases from J; bases unmatched to any gene: 11. The CDR3 is made up of 16 amino acids. CDR3 coding DNA: TGTGCCAGCAGCCCAGCACGGACAGGGAGTGAAGAGACCCAGTACTTC. Translating it yields CASSPARTGSEETQYF.

In its sample, this clone was seen a few times. The chain combines TRBV19 with TRBJ1-5; maybe TRBD1 (5 bases). CDR3 length: 14 residues. Germline V gene data show CDR1 as LNHDA and CDR2 as SQIVND (reference sequence). Trimming shortened V by 5 bases and J by 1 base, and 9 bases separated the two germline ends. CDR3 sequence (DNA): TGTGCCAGTAGTCAGGGTTACAGCAATCAGCCCCAGCATTTT. It is translated as CASSQGYSNQPQHF.

The chain uses TRBV5-1 and TRBJ1-2; 11 nucleotides align to TRBD1. The CDR3 has 15 residues. Germline V gene lookup returns CDR1 SGHRS and CDR2 YFSETQ. J gave up 4 bases and V 0 bases, and 2 bases lay outside the gene matches. CDR3 sequence reads: CASSLGTGGLYGYTF. Here the CDR3 DNA reads TGCGCCAGCAGCTTGGGGACAGGGGGCCTCTATGGCTACACCTTC.

This clone was seen a few times. V is TRBV4-2 and J is TRBJ2-7; D not resolved. CDR1 and CDR2 (germline): LGHNA, YNFKEQ. This CDR3 is built from 14 residues. Trimming removed 2 bases at V and 0 bases at J, with 8 bases between. The DNA for the CDR3 is TGTGCCAGCAGCCAACCACCTGCCTCCTACGAGCAGTACTTC. Translation: CASSQPPASYEQYF.

The chain uses TRBV19 and TRBJ2-7; 8 nucleotides match TRBD1. The J segment lost 5 bases and the V segment lost 2 bases, leaving 5 bases of the junction unmatched. The CDR3 runs to 14 residues. Per the germline V gene, CDR1 is LNHDA and CDR2 is SQIVND (reference sequence). CDR3 loop: CASSIRDRNDEQYF. CDR3 nucleotide sequence: TGTGCCAGTAGTATAAGGGACAGGAACGACGAGCAGTACTTC. Supplemented by reference TRBV19 and TRBJ2-7, the full variable domain reads DGGITQSPKYLFRKEGQNVTLSCEQNLNHDAMYWYRQDPGQGLRLIYYSQIVNDFQKGDIAEGYSVSREKKESFPLTVTSAQKNPTAFYLCASSIRDRNDEQYFGPGTRLTVT.

The chain combines TRBV29-1 with TRBJ2-7; D not resolved. Germline CDR1 reads SQVTM; CDR2 reads ANQGSEA. The CDR3 is 12 amino acids. The V gene lost 2 bases and the J gene lost 3 bases, with 8 bases spanning the gap. CDR3: CSVEMTDYEQYF. The CDR3 DNA sequence: TGCAGCGTTGAAATGACGGACTACGAGCAGTACTTC.

The rearrangement links TRBV29-1 to TRBJ2-2; 7 bases fit TRBD1. V lost 7 bases and J lost 6; bases outside the gene matches: 2. Per germline, CDR1 SQVTM and CDR2 ANQGSEA. The CDR3 spans 11 residues. The DNA for the CDR3 is TGCAGCGGGGACAGTGCCGGGGAGCTGTTTTTT. This translates into CSGDSAGELFF.

This clone has just a few counts. This rearrangement joins TRBV19 to TRBJ1-6; D gene uncertain. V lost 5 bases to trimming and J lost 9 bases, with 17 bases between them. Per the germline V gene, CDR1 is LNHDA and CDR2 is SQIVND (reference sequence). This CDR3 contains 15 residues. The CDR3 loop reads CASSEAATGSSPLHF. The CDR3 DNA follows: TGTGCCAGTAGTGAGGCAGCCACGGGGAGTTCACCCCTCCACTTT.

The genes are TRBV7-2 and TRBJ2-1; the D gene could be TRBD1 or TRBD2 (5 bases each). The ends were cut back, 4 bases at V and 10 bases at J, with 23 bases in the middle. Germline V gene data show CDR1 as SGHTA and CDR2 as FQGNSA. The CDR3 has 16 amino acids. CDR3 DNA sequence: TGTGCCAGCAGCTCCCCCCGGGATTATAAGGGGTGGGAGCAGTTCTTC. Translated, it gives CASSSPRDYKGWEQFF.

The chain carries TRBV27 and TRBJ2-5; 9 bases align to TRBD1. V was pared by 5 bases and J by 5 bases, with 6 bases of the junction left unmatched. Germline values: CDR1 MNHEY, CDR2 SMNVEV (reference sequence). The CDR3 is 14 residues long. CDR3 sequence: CASSATQGAETQYF. For the CDR3, the DNA is TGTGCCAGCAGTGCGACACAGGGGGCGGAGACCCAGTACTTC.

The chain is built from TRBV2 and TRBJ1-2; possible D gene TRBD1, 5 bases. CDR3 length equals 15 residues. The germline V gene has CDR1 SNHLY and CDR2 FYNNEI. Between the trimmed V and J ends, which lost 8 bases and 8 bases, there was a span of 24 bases. The CDR3 coding sequence is TGTGCCAGCGTTGGTGTCAGGGACCCTCTAGAGGGCTACACCTTC. The encoded protein is CASVGVRDPLEGYTF.

The chain combines TRBV5-1 with TRBJ2-5; perhaps D is TRBD1 or TRBD2 (5 bases each). Trimming left V 5 bases short and J 1 base short, with 12 bases between. The CDR3 is 14 amino acids. Germline CDR1 and CDR2: SGHRS and YFSETQ. The CDR3 bases are TGCGCCAGCAGGGACGCCGGGACCCAAGAGACCCAGTACTTC. It codes for CASRDAGTQETQYF.

The chain has TRBV5-6 and TRBJ2-4; TRBD2 aligns across 10 bases. Germline V gives CDR1 SGHDT, CDR2 YYEEEE. With V trimmed by 5 bases and J by 0 bases, 11 bases remained unmatched. The CDR3 covers 18 residues. The CDR3 nucleotides read TGTGCCAGCAGTGGAACTAGCGGGAAGACACTAGCCAAAAACATTCAGTACTTC. Protein product: CASSGTSGKTLAKNIQYF.

In DNA form, the CDR3 reads TGTGCTAGTGGTTTCGCCGGGGACAGGGGAGAGACCCAGTACTTC. As protein: CASGFAGDRGETQYF. The V and J genes are TRBV12-5 and TRBJ2-5, with 10 nucleotides matching TRBD1. The CDR3 has 15 residues. The V gene end was trimmed by 3 bases and the J gene end by 4 bases; junction bases not matched to a gene: 5. CDR1 is LGHNT, CDR2 FRNRAP, per germline.

In its sample, this clone ranks as large. V usage is TRBV28 and J usage is TRBJ1-1; D possibly corresponds to TRBD1 (6 bases). The CDR3 has 14 amino acids. V was pared by 3 bases and J by 7 bases, with 15 bases between. CDR1 is MDHEN and CDR2 is SYDVKM in the germline V gene. As DNA, the CDR3 is TGTGCCAGCAGTTTTGAAGGGGGGAAGGGTGAAGCTTTCTTT. This gives the protein CASSFEGGKGEAFF. The full variable domain, with the rest looked up from reference TRBV28 and TRBJ1-1, is DVKVTQSSRYLVKRTGEKVFLECVQDMDHENMFWYRQDPGLGLRLIYFSYDVKMKEKGDIPEGYSVSREKKERFSLILESASTNQTSMYLCASSFEGGKGEAFFGQGTRLTVV.

This clone was detected only once. The V call is TRBV10-3, the J call TRBJ2-7, with 10 bases that match TRBD2. The CDR3 is 18 amino acids. J was trimmed by 5 bases and V by 2 bases; bases with no gene match: 15. The germline V gene encodes CDR1 ENHRY and CDR2 SYGVKD. This chain's CDR3 is CAISERLAGLRSPHEQYF. The CDR3 coding sequence is TGTGCCATCAGTGAGCGACTAGCGGGCCTCCGGTCCCCCCACGAGCAGTACTTC.

The V gene is TRBV10-3, the J gene TRBJ1-6; TRBD1 agrees at 7 bases. Trimming took 0 bases from V and 5 from J; bases not matched to a gene: 7. The CDR3 is 17 amino acids. The germline gives CDR1 ENHRY, CDR2 SYGVKD. The CDR3 nucleotides are TGTGCCATCAGTGAGTCTGGCGTGGGGACAGATAATTCACCCCTCCACTTT. This translates into CAISESGVGTDNSPLHF.

V is TRBV9 and J is TRBJ1-2, with D possibly matching TRBD1 (5 bases). The length of the CDR3 is 12 residues. CDR1 is SGDLS and CDR2 is YYNGEE in the germline V gene. The V end lost 2 bases, the J end lost 4 bases, and 6 bases lay between the germline ends. CDR3 in amino acids: CASSVGVYGYTF. Here the CDR3 DNA reads TGTGCCAGCAGCGTGGGGGTCTATGGCTACACCTTC.

The V call is TRBV21-1, the J call TRBJ1-5. TRBV21-1 represents a pseudogene. This CDR3 is 17 amino acids long. The CDR3 coding sequence is TGTGCCAGCAGCTGGCGGGGCAGCCGAAGATCAAATCAGCCCCAGCATTTT. Protein sequence: CASSWRGSRRSNQPQHF.

J is TRBJ2-3 and V is TRBV7-8, with TRBD1 matching over 7 bases. Germline V CDR1 and CDR2: SGHVS, FQNEAQ. The CDR3 spans 15 residues. V gave up 9 bases and J gave up 0 bases; unmatched junction bases: 9. CDR3 bases: TGTGCCAGTCGCTTATGGGACAGTAGCACAGATACGCAGTATTTT. The encoded protein is CASRLWDSSTDTQYF.

The V call is TRBV7-6, the J call TRBJ1-4, with a tentative D call TRBD1 (5 bases). The CDR3 runs to 13 residues. V was clipped by 6 bases and J by 4 bases, with 9 bases between them. Germline CDR1 SGHVS, CDR2 FNYEAQ. As DNA, the CDR3 is TGTGCCAGCAGAGACAGCTATAATGAAAAACTGTTTTTT. Encoded protein: CASRDSYNEKLFF.